A selection of T cell receptor beta chains follows, all from one sample in a study of T cell repertoires in cytomegalovirus infection. TCRdb used MiXCR to reprocess the reads, holding one entry per CDR3 protein. The repertoire has approximately 290,000 distinct CDR3 sequences, about 25% of them found once; the top ten carry approximately 14%. Sequenced input: PBMCs. All receptors come from a human donor in good health (CMV status not recorded). Some clones in this sample may be carry-over from other donors' samples. CDR3s include the opening cysteine and the closing phenylalanine or tryptophan. A D gene is named only where the DNA matches it firmly. Clone size appears in some rows only: once, few, many, or a class for an expanded clone.

. TRBJ2-1 TRBV5-1 TRBD2 TGCGCCAGCAGCTTGTCGACTAGCGGGGGGATAGTCGAGCAGTTCTTC CASSLSTSGGIVEQFF
many TRBJ2-5 TRBV11-2 . TGTGCCAGCAGCTTAGATGGAAATAGCGGAGGACGGGAGACCCAGTACTTC CASSLDGNSGGRETQYF
. TRBJ2-7 TRBV11-2 TRBD1 TGTGCCAGCAGCTCGGTGGGACAGATCTACGAGCAGTACTTC CASSSVGQIYEQYF
. TRBJ2-2 TRBV7-2 TRBD1 TGTGCCAGCAGCTTAATACCCGGGACAGGGGGCACCGGGGAGCTGTTTTTT CASSLIPGTGGTGELFF
. TRBJ1-1 TRBV29-1 TRBD1 TGCAGCGTTGGCCACAGGGACAGGGGCACTGAAGCTTTCTTT CSVGHRDRGTEAFF
few TRBJ2-1 TRBV7-2 . TGTGCCAGCAGCTTATTGGGCTCGAGCTCCTACAATGAGCAGTTCTTC CASSLLGSSSYNEQFF
many TRBJ2-3 TRBV7-2 TRBD2 TGTGCCAGCAGCTTAATTAGCGGGGGGGGCATCACAGATACGCAGTATTTT CASSLISGGGITDTQYF
. TRBJ2-3 TRBV20-1 TRBD1 TGCAGTGCTGTAAGGACAGGGACAGATACGCAGTATTTT CSAVRTGTDTQYF
few TRBJ1-5 TRBV28 TRBD1 TGTGCCAGCAGTAATCGTGGACAGGGCCGCAATCAGCCCCAGCATTTT CASSNRGQGRNQPQHF
. TRBJ2-5 TRBV6-1 TRBD1 TGTGCCAGCAGGGTTTTTACAGGGGGTAGTGTGAAGACCCAGTACTTC CASRVFTGGSVKTQYF
. TRBJ1-2 TRBV20-1 TRBD1 TGCAGTGCTCCTGACAGGGGGGGTGACTATGGCTACACCTTC CSAPDRGGDYGYTF
few TRBJ1-2 TRBV14 . TGTGCCAGCAGCCAAGATACCAGCTATGGCTACACCTTC CASSQDTSYGYTF
few TRBJ1-1 TRBV20-1 . TGCAGTGCTAGAGATTGGGCGGCGAACACTGAAGCTTTCTTT CSARDWAANTEAFF
. TRBJ2-7 TRBV18 . TGTGCCAGCTCTTTTATCCCCTACGAGCAGTACTTC CASSFIPYEQYF
many TRBJ1-4 TRBV12-3/TRBV12-4 TRBD1 TGTGCCAGCAGGACAGGGGGCCTTCTTGCAACTAATGAAAAACTGTTTTTT CASRTGGLLATNEKLFF
many TRBJ2-7 TRBV7-2 TRBD2 TGTGCCAGCAGATACAGCGGGAGGGCCGGCGAGCAGTACTTC CASRYSGRAGEQYF
. TRBJ2-3 TRBV4-3 . TGCGCCAGCAGCCAAGGAGCGACAGCCGGGTTTTCTACGCAGTATTTT CASSQGATAGFSTQYF
. TRBJ2-7 TRBV5-4 . TGTGCCAGCAGCTTGAATGGCGGCGCCTACGAGCAGTACTTC CASSLNGGAYEQYF
many TRBJ1-2 TRBV12-3/TRBV12-4 . TGTGCCAGCAAGGATGAAGCTAACTATGGCTACACCTTC CASKDEANYGYTF
. TRBJ2-1 TRBV12-3/TRBV12-4 TRBD2 TGTGCCAGCGGCCGACTGTGGCTAGCGGGAGGCGGGGAGCAGTTCTTC CASGRLWLAGGGEQFF
. TRBJ1-1 TRBV28 . TGTGCCAGCAGCTATCGCTTTACAGCTTTCTTT CASSYRFTAFF
many TRBJ1-1 TRBV7-2 . TGTGCCAGCAGCTTCCTCCCGGACACTGAAGCTTTCTTT CASSFLPDTEAFF
few TRBJ2-2 TRBV7-9 TRBD1 TGTGCCAGCAGCCCCCCGGGACAGGGGTCGACCGGGGAGCTGTTTTTT CASSPPGQGSTGELFF
. TRBJ2-1 TRBV2 TRBD2 TGTGCCAGCAGCAAAACGAGAGCGGGGGGCCACAATGAGCAGTTCTTC CASSKTRAGGHNEQFF
few TRBJ1-1 TRBV23-1 . TGCGCCAGCAGTCTACAACCGGGACCGCGTGACACTGAAGCTTTCTTT CASSLQPGPRDTEAFF
many TRBJ2-7 TRBV28 TRBD1 TGTGCCAGCAGGGGACAGGGAACCTACGAGCAGTACTTC CASRGQGTYEQYF
. TRBJ2-1 TRBV5-4 TRBD2 TGTGCCAGCAGCTTGGACCAGCGGGGGGGCCTTGAGCAGTTCTTC CASSLDQRGGLEQFF
many TRBJ2-3 TRBV7-2 TRBD2 TGTGCCAGCAGCTTAAGTGGGAGGGCCGCCGATACGCAGTATTTT CASSLSGRAADTQYF
few TRBJ2-2 TRBV12-3/TRBV12-4 TRBD1 TGTGCCAGCAGAAGACAGGGTCCGACCGGGGAGCTGTTTTTT CASRRQGPTGELFF
few TRBJ2-6 TRBV27 . TGTGCCAGCACCGGCTCTGGGGCCAACGTCCTGACTTTC CASTGSGANVLTF
. TRBJ1-1 TRBV28 . TGTGCCAGCAGTTTCCCAGTCCCAGGGACTGAAGCTTTCTTT CASSFPVPGTEAFF
many TRBJ2-5 TRBV28 TRBD1 TGTGCCAGCAGTAATACAGGGGCCCCCGAGGAGACCCAGTACTTC CASSNTGAPEETQYF
many TRBJ2-1 TRBV7-2 . TGTGCCAGCAGGCCCCCTTCCAGCTCCTACAATGAGCAGTTCTTC CASRPPSSSYNEQFF
many TRBJ2-4 TRBV7-2 TRBD1 TGTGCCAGCAGCTCTACAGGGGAATTAGCCAAAAACATTCAGTACTTC CASSSTGELAKNIQYF
many TRBJ2-7 TRBV7-2 TRBD2 TGTGCCAGCAGCTTAGCGGGGGGGATGGGGTACGAGCAGTACTTC CASSLAGGMGYEQYF
few TRBJ1-5 TRBV10-3 . TGTGCCATCAGTGTTGGGACGGGCAATCAGCCCCAGCATTTT CAISVGTGNQPQHF
many TRBJ1-6 TRBV6-2/TRBV6-3 . TGTGCCAGCAGTCCCCGACAAGGCCTCCCGAGGATTTCACCCCTCCACTTT CASSPRQGLPRISPLHF
. TRBJ2-3 TRBV28 TRBD2 TGTGCCAGCAGTCTCCGGGCTAGCGGGAGTACGACAGATACGCAGTATTTT CASSLRASGSTTDTQYF
many TRBJ2-1 TRBV2 . TGTGCCAGCAGACCACTACCGAGCTCCTACAATGAGCAGTTCTTC CASRPLPSSYNEQFF
few TRBJ2-7 TRBV28 . TGTGCCACCTACCCGCACAGTCGTAACGAGCAGTACTTC CATYPHSRNEQYF
. TRBJ2-3 TRBV20-1 TRBD1 TGCAGTGCTAGAGATATACAGGGGCTTAGCACAGATACGCAGTATTTT CSARDIQGLSTDTQYF
. TRBJ2-1 TRBV29-1 TRBD2 TGCAGCGCAGCGGGAGGGGAACGTTACAATGAGCAGTTCTTC CSAAGGERYNEQFF
. TRBJ2-6 TRBV6-1 . TGTGCCAGCAGGCGTCTCCACTCTGGGGCCAACGTCCTGACTTTC CASRRLHSGANVLTF
. TRBJ1-1 TRBV11-2 . TGTGCCAGCAGCTTAACCCGACAGGTGAACACTGAAGCTTTCTTT CASSLTRQVNTEAFF
few TRBJ2-1 TRBV7-2 . TGTGCCAGCAGCATGATCACCGGGACAACCCACAATGAGCAGTTCTTC CASSMITGTTHNEQFF
. TRBJ2-7 TRBV5-1 . TGCGCCAGCAGCCCTGGACAGACCAGTACCTACGAGCAGTACTTC CASSPGQTSTYEQYF